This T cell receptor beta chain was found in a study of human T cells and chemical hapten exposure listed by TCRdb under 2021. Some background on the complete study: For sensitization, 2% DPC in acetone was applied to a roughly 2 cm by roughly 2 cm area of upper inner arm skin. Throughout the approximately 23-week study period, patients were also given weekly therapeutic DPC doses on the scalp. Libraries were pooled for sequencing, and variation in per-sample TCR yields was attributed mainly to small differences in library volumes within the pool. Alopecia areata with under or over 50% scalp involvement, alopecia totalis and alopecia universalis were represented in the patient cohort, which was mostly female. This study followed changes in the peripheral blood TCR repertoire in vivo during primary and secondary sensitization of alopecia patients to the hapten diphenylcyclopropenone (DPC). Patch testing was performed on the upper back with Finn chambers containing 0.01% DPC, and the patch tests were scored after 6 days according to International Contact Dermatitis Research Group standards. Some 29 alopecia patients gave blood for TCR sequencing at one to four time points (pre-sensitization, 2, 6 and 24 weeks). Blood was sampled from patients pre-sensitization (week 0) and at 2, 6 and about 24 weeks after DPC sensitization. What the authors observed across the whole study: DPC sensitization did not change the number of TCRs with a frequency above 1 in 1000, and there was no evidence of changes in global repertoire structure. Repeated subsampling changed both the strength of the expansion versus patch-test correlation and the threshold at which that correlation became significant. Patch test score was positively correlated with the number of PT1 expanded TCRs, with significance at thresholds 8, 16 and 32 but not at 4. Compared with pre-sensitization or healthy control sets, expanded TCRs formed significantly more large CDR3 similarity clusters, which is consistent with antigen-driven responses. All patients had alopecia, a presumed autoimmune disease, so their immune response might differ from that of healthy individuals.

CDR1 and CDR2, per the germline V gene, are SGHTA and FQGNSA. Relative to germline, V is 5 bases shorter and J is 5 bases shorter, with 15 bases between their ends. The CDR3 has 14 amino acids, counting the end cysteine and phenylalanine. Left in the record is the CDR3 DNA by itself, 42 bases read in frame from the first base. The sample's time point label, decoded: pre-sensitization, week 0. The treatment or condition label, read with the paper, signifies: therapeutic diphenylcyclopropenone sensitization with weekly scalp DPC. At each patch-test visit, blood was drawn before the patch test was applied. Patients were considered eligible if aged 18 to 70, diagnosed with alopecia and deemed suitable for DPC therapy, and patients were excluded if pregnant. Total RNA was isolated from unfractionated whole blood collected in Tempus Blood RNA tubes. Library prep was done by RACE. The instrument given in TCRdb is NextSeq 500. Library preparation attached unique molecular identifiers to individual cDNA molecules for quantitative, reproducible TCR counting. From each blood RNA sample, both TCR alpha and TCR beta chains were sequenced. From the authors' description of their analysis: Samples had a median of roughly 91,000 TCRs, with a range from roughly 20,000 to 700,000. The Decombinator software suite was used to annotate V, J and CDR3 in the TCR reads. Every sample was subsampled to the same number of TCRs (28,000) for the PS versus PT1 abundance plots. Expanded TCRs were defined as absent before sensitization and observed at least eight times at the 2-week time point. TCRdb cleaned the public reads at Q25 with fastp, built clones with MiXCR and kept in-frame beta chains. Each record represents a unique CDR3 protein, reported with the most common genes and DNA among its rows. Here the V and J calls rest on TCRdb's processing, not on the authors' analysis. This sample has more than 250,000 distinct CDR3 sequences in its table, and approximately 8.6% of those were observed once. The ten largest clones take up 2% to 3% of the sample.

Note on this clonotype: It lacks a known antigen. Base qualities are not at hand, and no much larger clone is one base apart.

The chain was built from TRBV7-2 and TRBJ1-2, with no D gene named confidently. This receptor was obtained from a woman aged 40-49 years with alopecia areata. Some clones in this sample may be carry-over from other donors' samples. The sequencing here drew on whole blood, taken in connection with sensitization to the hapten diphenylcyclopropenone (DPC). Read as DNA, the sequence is TGTGCCAGCAGCCGAGGAAAAAATGTTTATGGCTACACCTTC. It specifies CASSRGKNVYGYTF.